This TCR beta chain was recorded in a study of long-term antiretroviral therapy in people with HIV (dated by TCRdb to between 2020 and 2023). With respect to the entire study: The earliest samples were collected about a decade before the 2015 WHO recommendation for immediate ART, when ART was typically delayed until CD4 counts fell. Whether ART initiation and durable HIV suppression were associated with changes in peripheral blood TRB repertoire composition and diversity was tested in a retrospective serial study. A total of 150 to 200 cryopreserved PBMC samples were contributed to the cohort by 30 adults with confirmed HIV infection, with samples collected serially over a mean of approximately six years (range 1-12). Of the 30 participants with HIV, about twelve were female. No cross-contamination during QIAcube processing was shown when test extractions of a monoclonal T-cell line were performed alongside roughly 30 polyclonal samples. General study outcomes and caveats: No data were available on ART adherence, viral resistance or therapy changes, limiting inferences about post-ART repertoire changes. A significant increase in TRB diversity was found to be associated with ART initiation, although TRB diversity was observed to remain significantly below that of transplant donor controls even after long-term ART. Samples dated from the mid-2000s to the late 2010s, and the ART regimens used may be less effective than current ones. CDR3 length ranges in HIV repertoires were narrower than in controls, and network structure suggested an antigen-experienced repertoire with only a slight naive shift after ART. Because PBMC availability was limited, only the TCR beta chain was sequenced, with no alpha chain pairing. Because pre-ART samples had limited cell numbers, profiling was done on unsorted PBMC rather than on sorted CD4+ and CD8+ T cells. Expanded TRB clones identified before ART initiation dominated the repertoire at all time points, although this dominance fluctuated and declined in many PLHIV after ART.

Inclusion was restricted to participants for whom at least one PBMC sample before ART initiation and at least two post-ART samples were available. Every participant with HIV received treatment in the United States of America. Before DNA extraction, cryopreserved samples containing roughly 0.9-11 million PBMC were thawed and washed. At the time of the earliest PBMC sample, participants with HIV were aged between roughly 20 and 54 years. PBMC samples from each participant spanned 1-4 timepoints before ART initiation and 2-8 timepoints after ART initiation, with a median of 7 samples. For every participant, serial HIV viral load, CD4+ T-cell count, ART history and demographic data were obtained. Using a Qiagen kit on a QIAcube, genomic DNA was extracted from unsorted PBMC, with samples processed in batches of 12. The immunoSEQ hsTCRB v3.0 assay was used at survey level resolution to sequence the TRB variable region. The target sequencing depth for TRB was about 40,000-50,000 T-cell genomes per sample. An Illumina MiSeq with a v3 150-cycle kit was used to sequence the pooled TRB libraries. Per the authors' processing: Analysis of repertoires was carried out in R inside a reproducible Nextflow workflow spanning QC, data transformation and analysis. LymphoSeq2, an R package for exploring AIRR-Seq data, was used to implement custom analyses. A few samples yielding fewer than 5000 total TRB sequences were excluded, leaving about 190 analyzed HIV repertoires. Among the 180 to 200 retained HIV repertoires, 55 to 60 were collected before ART initiation and 120 to 140 were collected after ART initiation. Each repertoire was downsampled to 5000 TRB nucleotide sequences, and summary statistics were averaged across 100 downsampling iterations. TRB sequences were retained for analysis only if CDR3 regions of at least seven amino acids were present. A Shannon entropy-derived clonality score and the Gini coefficient were used to measure diversity. In the repertoire networks, any two of the top 5000 CDR3 amino acid sequences were linked whenever the two sequences differed by an edit distance of one. GLIPH2 predicted antigen specificity groups and MHC restriction for TRB CDR3 amino acid sequences. To flag known CMV, EBV, HIV or tissue antigen associations, CDR3 amino acid sequences were matched against VDJdb and McPAS-TCR. Pre-ART, post-ART and control groups were compared with Wilcoxon signed-rank tests and Holm-Bonferroni correction. In its TCRdb copy, this immuneACCESS table keeps in-frame sequences only and misses some clones. Where compared with another copy, unresolved V genes explain less than half of these, and the others have no known cause. That table is the source of V, J and clone size, and D and trimming were worked out from the DNA. The sample table contains thousands of clones; only one count was recorded for roughly 80% of them. The top ten clones comprise around a sixth of the sample.

Concerning this clone: The antigen this receptor binds is unknown. Within one base of it there is no much larger clone, and no base qualities were kept.

V lost 0 bases and J lost 0 bases; the stretch between them is 7 bases long. CDR1 SGHRS and CDR2 YFSETQ are derived from the germline V gene. The CDR3 measures 14 amino acids from cysteine to phenylalanine. The read is trimmed to its CDR3 DNA, 42 bases read in frame from base 1. This receptor was obtained from a man aged 40-55 years with HIV. The chain uses TRBV5-1 and TRBJ2-7, with the D gene not clear enough to name. Sample: unsorted PBMCs, taken 0.5 years before starting antiretroviral therapy. The DNA sequence is as follows: TGCGCCAGCAGCTTGGTAGTGACCTCCTACGAGCAGTACTTC. It codes for CASSLVVTSYEQYF.